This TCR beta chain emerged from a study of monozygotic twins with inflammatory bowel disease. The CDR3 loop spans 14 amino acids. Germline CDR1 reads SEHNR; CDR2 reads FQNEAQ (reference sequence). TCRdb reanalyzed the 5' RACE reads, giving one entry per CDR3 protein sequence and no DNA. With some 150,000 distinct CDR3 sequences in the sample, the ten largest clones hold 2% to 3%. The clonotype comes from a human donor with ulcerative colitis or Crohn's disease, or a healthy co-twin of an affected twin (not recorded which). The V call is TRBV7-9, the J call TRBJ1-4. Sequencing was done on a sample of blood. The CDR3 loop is CASSSSGFNEKLFF.